The rows below give T cell receptor beta chains drawn from one sample of a study of blood T cell repertoires in COVID-19. TCRdb keeps only in-frame clones here, not all; method: immunoSEQ multiplex PCR. Of 250,000 to 300,000 clones in the sample, 85% to 90% were seen once. The sequenced sample consisted of peripheral blood. The receptors come from a man between 18 and 29 years old with active or convalescent COVID-19. Each CDR3 is given with its conserved first and last residue. The listing skips clone size in some rows; elsewhere it reads once, few, many or a size class.

clone size: .
V gene: TRBV27
J gene: TRBJ1-5
CDR3 protein: CASSLTGGAGQPQHF

clone size: .
V gene: TRBV6-6
J gene: TRBJ2-3
CDR3 protein: CASGTSDTDTQYF

clone size: once
V gene: TRBV6-4
J gene: TRBJ2-3
CDR3 protein: CASSDSTWVDGSRTSGYTDTQYF

clone size: .
V gene: TRBV6-5
J gene: TRBJ2-4
CDR3 protein: CASSSLRTAENIQYF

clone size: .
V gene: TRBV6-5
J gene: TRBJ1-1
CDR3 protein: CASRATGTFHTEAFF

clone size: .
V gene: TRBV12-2
J gene: TRBJ2-4
CDR3 protein: CASRLLVTARLAKNIQYF

clone size: .
V gene: TRBV6-6
J gene: TRBJ2-7
CDR3 protein: CASSYSKAGSSYEQYF

clone size: few
V gene: TRBV6-1
J gene: TRBJ1-5
CDR3 protein: CASSEYEARQPQHF

clone size: once
V gene: TRBV14
J gene: TRBJ2-7
CDR3 protein: CASSQPGLSYEQYF

clone size: .
V gene: TRBV6-5
J gene: TRBJ2-3
CDR3 protein: CASTRLYTDTQYF

clone size: once
V gene: TRBV6-5
J gene: TRBJ2-3
CDR3 protein: CASSYSSPGLTDTQYF

clone size: .
V gene: TRBV6-5
J gene: TRBJ2-7
CDR3 protein: CASSPTGAYEQYF

clone size: .
V gene: TRBV6-5
J gene: TRBJ2-7
CDR3 protein: CASSYGAGDYEQYF

clone size: .
V gene: TRBV28
J gene: TRBJ1-4
CDR3 protein: CASRTGGQTNEKLFF

clone size: once
V gene: TRBV28
J gene: TRBJ1-4
CDR3 protein: CASKRQLNEKLFF

clone size: .
V gene: TRBV5-1
J gene: TRBJ2-5
CDR3 protein: CASSQIEGLVDETQYF

clone size: .
V gene: TRBV2
J gene: TRBJ1-5
CDR3 protein: CASKPAGQPQHF

clone size: .
V gene: TRBV10-3
J gene: TRBJ2-1
CDR3 protein: CAISESRVGYNEQFF

clone size: once
V gene: TRBV5-1
J gene: TRBJ2-5
CDR3 protein: CASSPFLQTVQETQYF

clone size: .
V gene: TRBV19
J gene: TRBJ2-6
CDR3 protein: CAISRGAGANVLTF

clone size: .
V gene: TRBV29-1
J gene: TRBJ2-3
CDR3 protein: CSFTSGGDTDTQYF

clone size: .
V gene: TRBV3-1/TRBV3-2
J gene: TRBJ1-2
CDR3 protein: CASSQEGANNYGYTF

clone size: .
V gene: TRBV28
J gene: TRBJ2-7
CDR3 protein: CASSFRARRGQAKGASSYEQYF

clone size: .
V gene: TRBV2
J gene: TRBJ1-3
CDR3 protein: CASSEFRGAGNTIYF

clone size: .
V gene: TRBV27
J gene: TRBJ2-2
CDR3 protein: CASSLSRYTGELFF

clone size: .
V gene: TRBV5-8
J gene: TRBJ2-2
CDR3 protein: CASGNRGRTGELFF

clone size: .
V gene: TRBV29-1
J gene: TRBJ1-1
CDR3 protein: CSARDTEAFF

clone size: .
V gene: TRBV6-1
J gene: TRBJ1-2
CDR3 protein: CASSETGSSIYGYTF

clone size: .
V gene: TRBV18
J gene: TRBJ2-5
CDR3 protein: CASSVSGSGQETQYF

clone size: .
V gene: TRBV6-6
J gene: TRBJ1-5
CDR3 protein: CASSFDSGNQPQHF

clone size: .
V gene: TRBV28
J gene: TRBJ1-1
CDR3 protein: CASRLQGARTEAFF

clone size: .
V gene: TRBV6-1
J gene: TRBJ2-7
CDR3 protein: CASSAALLSGGVYEQYF

clone size: .
V gene: TRBV7-2
J gene: TRBJ2-5
CDR3 protein: CASSLAGTRLETQYF